This T cell receptor beta chain came from a study of blood T cells in healthy people across ages (dated by TCRdb to 2013 to 2016). Background for the entire study: In model experiments, roughly one uniquely barcoded TCR beta cDNA molecule per two T cells was captured by template switching. The donors were divided into four age groups: young (average approximately 16 years), middle-aged (almost 40), aged (approximately 64) and long-lived (around 80). To track age-related changes in TCR beta repertoire diversity, the study relied on deep sequencing normalized with unique cDNA molecular identifiers. Two additional independent replicas of 1 million unique cDNA reads from the same blood draw were analyzed for two donors (one aged 18 to 30 and one aged 80 or older). The research as a whole found: Bulk unsorted PBMC profiling prevented conclusive comparison of naive and antigen-experienced compartments. Estimates of total diversity from one million sequenced T cells were regarded as lower bounds and underestimates. The percentage of naive T cells measured by flow cytometry correlated strongly with observed TCR beta diversity. Because donor CMV infection status was unknown, age-related changes in expanded clonotypes were potentially confounded. Compared with the aged group, the long-lived group had more naive CD4+ T cells, fewer expanded clones and increased TCR diversity, suggesting age selection. Observed TCR beta diversity per million T cells fell roughly linearly with age, and a significant reduction was already apparent by age around 44.

Systemically healthy Caucasian individuals from Russia, around 39 in total and aged about 6 to 95 years, were included as donors. Ten milliliters of peripheral blood were drawn from each donor into EDTA-treated Vacutainer tubes. Ficoll-Paque density-gradient centrifugation was used to isolate PBMCs, with at least 6.5 million obtained per sample. Trizol reagent was used to extract total RNA from PBMCs, with at least 6 micrograms per sample. For every donor, an aliquot of PBMCs went through flow cytometry to measure the percentages of naive CD45RAhigh/CD27high T cells. Library preparation was by 5' RACE. Sequencing instrument: Illumina HiSeq 2500. A second roughly 6 to 11 cycle PCR used a sample-barcoded 5' primer and a J-beta primer mix. A template-switch 5' adaptor carrying 12 random nucleotides introduced a unique molecular identifier onto each TCR beta cDNA molecule. Each sample yielded at least 2.5 million CDR3-containing paired-end reads. First-strand cDNA was synthesized from all RNA with the Mint cDNA synthesis kit, primed by a TRBC-specific oligonucleotide. After uracil-DNA glycosylase treatment, a first 18-cycle PCR used universal primers M1SS and BC2_uni_R on all cDNA. The paper's data handling went like this. For normalization, 1 million high-quality reads, each with a distinct molecular identifier, were randomly selected from each sample. Instead of being binned into consensus sequences, reads that shared molecular identifiers were thrown out. MiTCR, with a Q25 quality threshold and the strictest error-elimination algorithm, was used for CDR3 identification, clonotype clustering and error correction. Lower-bound total TCR beta diversity was estimated with a nonparametric unseen species model using Euler transformation. In-frame beta chains were kept once TCRdb had trimmed the public reads at Q25 with fastp and called clones with MiXCR. Each CDR3 protein appears once, grouped with its most common genes and DNA. Here the V and J calls rest on TCRdb's processing, not on the authors' analysis. The sample records about 800,000 distinct CDR3 sequences, around 25% of which are singletons. 3% to 4% of the sample is taken by the ten largest.

Comments on this clonotype: It lacks a known antigen. Base qualities were left out, and no much larger clone turns up one base away.

Trimming at the junction amounts to 1 base on V and 14 bases on J, and the germline ends lie 11 bases apart. Including cysteine and phenylalanine, the CDR3 has 12 amino acids. Kept here is only the CDR3 DNA, which spans 36 bases and is read in frame from base 1. The data also belong to a second study, concerning T cells of mothers and their children. The second publication reports: Nine systemically healthy Caucasian individuals served as donors, namely three mothers together with their six children. cDNA synthesis consumed the entire amount of extracted RNA, loaded at about 1.5 ug RNA in each 15 ul reaction. In the second PCR, sample barcodes and 2-4 random nucleotides were introduced via the M1S primer. More than 8 million TCR beta CDR3 reads were obtained from each mother, and roughly 3.1 million reads were obtained from each child. Thymic selection shapes the output of TCR recombination in a similar way in related and unrelated pairs, and inherited differences have a minor effect. Normalized repertoire overlap was always found to be slightly, but never significantly, higher in related mother-child pairs than in unrelated mother-child pairs. With a sensitivity of about 100 clones per million clonotypes, no persistent microchimeric T cell clones were detected. Deep NGS was used in the study to compare the TCR beta repertoires of mothers and children and to look for features that separate related mother-child pairs from unrelated individuals. The mean age was around 40 +/- 4 years for the mothers and around 10 +/- 4 years for the children. After adapter ligation was performed with NEBNext reagents, the libraries were sequenced on an Illumina HiSeq 2000 with 100+100 nt paired-end reads. Mother and child libraries were prepared a month apart and sequenced in separate runs to prevent cross-contamination. For each donor, somewhere between about 500,000 and 2,300,000 distinct TCR beta clonotypes were identified. Naive TCR beta clonotypes were estimated from low-frequency clonotypes matched to each donor's FACS-determined naive share, without sorting.

The TCR comes from a boy aged 5-17 years in good health. Sequenced sample: blood. The V gene is TRBV12-3 or TRBV12-4 and the J gene is TRBJ1-4; confidence is insufficient to name the D gene. The encoded CDR3 is CASSLEGFSLFF. The sequenced DNA: TGTGCCAGCAGTTTAGAAGGGTTTTCGCTGTTTTTT.